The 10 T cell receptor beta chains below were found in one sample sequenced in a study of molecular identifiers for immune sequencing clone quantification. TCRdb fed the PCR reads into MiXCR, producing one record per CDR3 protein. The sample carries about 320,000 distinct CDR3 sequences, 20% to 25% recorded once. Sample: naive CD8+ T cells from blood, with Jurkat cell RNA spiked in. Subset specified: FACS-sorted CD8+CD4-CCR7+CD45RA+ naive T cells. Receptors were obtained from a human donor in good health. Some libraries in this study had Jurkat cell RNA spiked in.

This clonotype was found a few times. The CDR3 sequence is CASSQEQVAVYEQYF. CDR3 nucleotides: TGTGCCAGCAGCCAAGAGCAGGTCGCGGTCTACGAGCAGTACTTC. V and J are TRBV3-1 and TRBJ2-7, with D unresolved. The germline V gene has CDR1 LGHDT and CDR2 YNNKEL (reference sequence). Trimming removed 0 bases at V and 3 bases at J, with 12 bases between. The CDR3 covers 15 residues.

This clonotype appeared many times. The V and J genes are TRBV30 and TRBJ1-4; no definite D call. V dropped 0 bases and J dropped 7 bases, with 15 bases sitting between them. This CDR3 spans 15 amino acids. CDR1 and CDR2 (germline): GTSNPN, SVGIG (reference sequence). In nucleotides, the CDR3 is TGTGCCTGGAGTGTACTGGGAGGGCCCAGTGAAAAACTGTTTTTT. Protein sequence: CAWSVLGGPSEKLFF.

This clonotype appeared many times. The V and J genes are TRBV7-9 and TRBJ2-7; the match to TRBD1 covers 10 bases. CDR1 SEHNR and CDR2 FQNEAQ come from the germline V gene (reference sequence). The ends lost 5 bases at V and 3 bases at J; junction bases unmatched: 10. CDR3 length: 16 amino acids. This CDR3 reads CASSATRDRGLYEQYF. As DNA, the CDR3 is TGTGCCAGCAGCGCCACCCGGGACAGGGGACTCTACGAGCAGTACTTC.

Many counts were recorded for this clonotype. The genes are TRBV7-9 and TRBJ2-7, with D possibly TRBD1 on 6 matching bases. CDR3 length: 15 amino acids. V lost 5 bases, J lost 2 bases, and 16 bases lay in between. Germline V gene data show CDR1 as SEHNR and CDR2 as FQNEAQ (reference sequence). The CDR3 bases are TGTGCCAGCAGCCCATCCCGGGACATTACCTACGAGCAGTACTTC. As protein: CASSPSRDITYEQYF.

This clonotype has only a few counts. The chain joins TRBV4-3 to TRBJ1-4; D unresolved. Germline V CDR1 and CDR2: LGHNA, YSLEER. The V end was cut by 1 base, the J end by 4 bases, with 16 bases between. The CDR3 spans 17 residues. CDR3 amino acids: CASSQGRQLVFNEKLFF. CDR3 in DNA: TGCGCCAGCAGCCAAGGTCGTCAGTTGGTATTTAATGAAAAACTGTTTTTT.

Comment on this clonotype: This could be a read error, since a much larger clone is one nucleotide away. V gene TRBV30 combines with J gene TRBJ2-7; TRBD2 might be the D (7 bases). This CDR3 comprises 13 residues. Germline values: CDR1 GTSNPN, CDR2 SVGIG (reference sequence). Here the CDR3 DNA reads TGTGCCTGGAGTCTGGGGGCGGGAGCCGAGCGGTACTTC. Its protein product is CAWSLGAGAERYF. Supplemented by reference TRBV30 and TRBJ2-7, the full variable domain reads SQTIHQWPATLVQPVGSPLSLECTVEGTSNPNLYWYRQAAGRGLQLLFYSVGIGQISSEVPQNLSASRPQDRQFILSSKKLLLSDSGFYLCAWSLGAGAERYFGPGTRLTVT.

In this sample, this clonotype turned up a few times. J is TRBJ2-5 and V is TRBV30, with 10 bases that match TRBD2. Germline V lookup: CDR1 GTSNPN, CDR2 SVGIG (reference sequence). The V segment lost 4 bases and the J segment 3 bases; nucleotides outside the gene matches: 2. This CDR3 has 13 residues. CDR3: CAWKGLAEETQYF. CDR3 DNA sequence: TGTGCCTGGAAAGGACTAGCGGAAGAGACCCAGTACTTC.

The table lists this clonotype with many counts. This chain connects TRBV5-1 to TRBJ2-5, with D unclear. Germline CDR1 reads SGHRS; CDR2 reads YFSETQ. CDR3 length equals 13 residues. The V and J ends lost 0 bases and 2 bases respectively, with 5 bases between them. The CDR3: CASSLGVQETQYF. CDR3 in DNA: TGCGCCAGCAGCTTGGGGGTTCAAGAGACCCAGTACTTC.

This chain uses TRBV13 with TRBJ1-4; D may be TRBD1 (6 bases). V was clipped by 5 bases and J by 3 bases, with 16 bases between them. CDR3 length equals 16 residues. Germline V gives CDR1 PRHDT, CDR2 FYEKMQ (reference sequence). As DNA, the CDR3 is TGTGCCAGCAGCAGCCAGGAGGGGGGAGCTAATGAAAAACTGTTTTTT. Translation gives CASSSQEGGANEKLFF.

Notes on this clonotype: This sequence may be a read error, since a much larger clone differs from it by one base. CDR3 sequence: CASSLAAGGYTGELVF. The DNA for the CDR3 is TGTGCCAGCAGCTTAGCAGCGGGAGGGTATACCGGGGAGCTGGTTTTT. V is TRBV7-2 and J is TRBJ2-2; TRBD2 matches at 10 bases. Germline V lookup: CDR1 SGHTA, CDR2 FQGNSA. This CDR3 contains 16 residues.